The 9 T cell receptor beta chains below all came from one sample that was sequenced in a study of T cell responses to AZD1222 COVID-19 vaccine. Repertoires were generated with immunoSEQ multiplex PCR, while TCRdb's copy carries only in-frame clones and drops some. The repertoire holds fewer than 85,000 clones, with 83% as singletons. Sequences were derived from peripheral blood, sampled 28 days after the second AZD1222 dose. These receptors were taken from an adult who received the AZD1222 COVID-19 vaccine.

V is TRBV29-1 and J is TRBJ2-6; D tentatively reads TRBD1 or TRBD2 (5 bases each). This CDR3 has 15 residues. Germline loops: CDR1 SQVTM, CDR2 ANQGSEA. Trimming removed 6 bases from V and 2 bases from J, with 14 bases in between. The CDR3 here is CSVVGVGTGANVLTF. Written as DNA, the CDR3 is TGCAGCGTAGTGGGGGTCGGGACTGGGGCCAACGTCCTGACTTTC.

The rearrangement joins TRBV7-8 to TRBJ2-5; D not resolved. Germline-derived CDR1 and CDR2 are SGHVS and FQNEAQ. The CDR3 has 15 amino acids. V was pared by 3 bases and J by 1 base, with 12 bases between. CDR3 amino acids: CASSFEVTAQETQYF. For the CDR3, the DNA is TGTGCCAGCAGCTTCGAGGTCACGGCCCAAGAGACCCAGTACTTC.

The gene calls are TRBV19 and TRBJ1-1; D remains ambiguous. The CDR3 runs 13 residues. V was pared by 5 bases and J by 5 bases, with 12 bases between. The germline gives CDR1 LNHDA, CDR2 SQIVND (reference sequence). CDR3 in amino acids: CASSPSQRTEAFF. CDR3 DNA: TGTGCCAGTAGTCCGTCGCAGAGAACTGAAGCTTTCTTT.

The chain couples TRBV14 to TRBJ2-7; no reliable D call. The V end was cut by 1 base, the J end by 1 base, with 8 bases between. In germline, CDR1 is SGHDN, CDR2 FVKESK. There are 14 residues in the CDR3. This chain's CDR3 is CASSQAPGSYEQYF. DNA for the CDR3: TGTGCCAGCAGCCAAGCTCCAGGTTCCTACGAGCAGTACTTC.

The chain joins TRBV18 to TRBJ2-6; TRBD1 is a possible D gene (5 bases). This CDR3 has 17 amino acids. Deletions cut 3 bases from V and 0 bases from J, with 12 bases between. CDR1 is KGHSH, CDR2 LQKENI, per germline. CDR3 amino acids: CASSPRQTVSGANVLTF. The CDR3 region has the DNA TGTGCCAGCTCACCGCGACAGACAGTCTCTGGGGCCAACGTCCTGACTTTC. The full variable domain, its missing parts supplied by reference TRBV18 and TRBJ2-6, is NAGVMQNPRHLVRRRGQEARLRCSPMKGHSHVYWYRQLPEEGLKFMVYLQKENIIDESGMPKERFSAEFPKEGPSILRIQQVVRGDSAAYFCASSPRQTVSGANVLTFGAGSRLTVL.

The chain links TRBV29-1 to TRBJ2-1, with 7 bases lining up with TRBD2. V dropped 3 bases and J dropped 5; count of bases not matched to a gene: 10. CDR1 is SQVTM, CDR2 ANQGSEA, per germline. The CDR3 sequence is 15 residues long. This CDR3 is CSVEGPGRADNEQFF. CDR3 DNA: TGCAGCGTTGAGGGTCCGGGGAGGGCCGACAATGAGCAGTTCTTC.

The gene calls are TRBV7-9 and TRBJ2-4; 8 bases line up with TRBD1. V shed 5 bases, J shed 4 bases, and the junction held 7 bases outside the gene matches. This CDR3 has 15 amino acids. Looked up from germline, CDR1 is SEHNR and CDR2 is FQNEAQ (reference sequence). The DNA of the CDR3 is TGTGCCAGCAGCCCGGACCGACAGGGGAAAAACATTCAGTACTTC. Translating it yields CASSPDRQGKNIQYF. Looking up the rest from reference TRBV7-9 and TRBJ2-4 gives the full variable domain: DTGVSQNPRHKITKRGQNVTFRCDPISEHNRLYWYRQTLGQGPEFLTYFQNEAQLEKSRLLSDRFSAERPKGSFSTLEIQRTEQGDSAMYLCASSPDRQGKNIQYFGAGTRLSVL.

The chain recombines TRBV6-5 with TRBJ1-1; D unclear. Germline V gives CDR1 MNHEY, CDR2 SVGAGI. Trimming removed 2 bases from V and 2 bases from J, with 3 bases in between. CDR3 length: 12 residues. CDR3 nucleotides: TGTGCCAGCAGTTACCGCAACACTGAAGCTTTCTTT. Residues: CASSYRNTEAFF.

The chain has TRBV7-6 and TRBJ1-2; the match to TRBD1 covers 9 bases. From germline, CDR1 is SGHVS and CDR2 FNYEAQ. Unmatched junction bases numbered 5, after V lost 1 base and J lost 8 bases. The CDR3 length is 14 residues. The CDR3 sequence is CASSLGGQGNGYTF. In nucleotides, the CDR3 is TGTGCCAGCAGCTTAGGGGGACAGGGTAACGGCTACACCTTC.